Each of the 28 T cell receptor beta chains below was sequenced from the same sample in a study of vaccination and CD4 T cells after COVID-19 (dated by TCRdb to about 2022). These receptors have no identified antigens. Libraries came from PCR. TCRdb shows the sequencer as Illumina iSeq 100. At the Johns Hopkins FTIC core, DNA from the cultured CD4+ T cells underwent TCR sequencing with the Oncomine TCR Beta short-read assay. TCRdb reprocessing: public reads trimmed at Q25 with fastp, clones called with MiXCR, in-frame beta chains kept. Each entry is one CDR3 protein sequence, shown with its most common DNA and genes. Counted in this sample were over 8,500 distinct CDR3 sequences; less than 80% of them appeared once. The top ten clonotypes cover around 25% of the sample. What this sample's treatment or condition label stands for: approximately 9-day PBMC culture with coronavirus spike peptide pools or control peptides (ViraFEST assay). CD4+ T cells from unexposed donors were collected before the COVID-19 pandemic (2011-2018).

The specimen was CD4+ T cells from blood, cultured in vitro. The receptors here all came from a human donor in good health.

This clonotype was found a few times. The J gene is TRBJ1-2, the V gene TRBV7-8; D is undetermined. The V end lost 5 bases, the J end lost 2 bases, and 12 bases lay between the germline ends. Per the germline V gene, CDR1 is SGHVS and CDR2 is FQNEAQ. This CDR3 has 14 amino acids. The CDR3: CASSPSRQNYGYTF. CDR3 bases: TGTGCCAGCAGCCCATCGCGGCAAAACTATGGCTACACCTTC. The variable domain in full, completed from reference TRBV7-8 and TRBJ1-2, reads GAGVSQSPRYKVAKRGQDVALRCDPISGHVSLFWYQQALGQGPEFLTYFQNEAQLDKSGLPSDRFFAERPEGSVSTLKIQRTQQEDSAVYLCASSPSRQNYGYTFGSGTRLTVV.

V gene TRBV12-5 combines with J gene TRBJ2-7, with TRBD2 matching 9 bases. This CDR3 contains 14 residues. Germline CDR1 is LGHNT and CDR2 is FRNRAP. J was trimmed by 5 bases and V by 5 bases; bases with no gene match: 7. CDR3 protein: CASGLRLAENEQYF. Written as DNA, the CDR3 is TGTGCTAGTGGTCTAAGACTAGCGGAAAACGAGCAGTACTTC.

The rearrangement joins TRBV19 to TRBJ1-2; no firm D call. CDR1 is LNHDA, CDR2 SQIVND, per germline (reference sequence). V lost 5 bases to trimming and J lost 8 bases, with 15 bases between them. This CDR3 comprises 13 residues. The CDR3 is CASSRGSVGGYTF. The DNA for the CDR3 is TGTGCCAGTAGTCGCGGTTCGGTGGGGGGCTACACCTTC.

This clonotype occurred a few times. CDR3 nucleotide sequence: TGTGCCACCAGCAGAGATTCCTTGGACAGGGTGAGGGGCTACACCTTC. Encoded protein: CATSRDSLDRVRGYTF. The chain carries TRBV15 and TRBJ1-2; 8 bases line up with TRBD1. The CDR3 is 16 amino acids. The J segment lost 8 bases and the V segment lost 0 bases, leaving 11 bases of the junction unmatched. Looked up from germline, CDR1 is LNHNV and CDR2 is YYDKDF (reference sequence).

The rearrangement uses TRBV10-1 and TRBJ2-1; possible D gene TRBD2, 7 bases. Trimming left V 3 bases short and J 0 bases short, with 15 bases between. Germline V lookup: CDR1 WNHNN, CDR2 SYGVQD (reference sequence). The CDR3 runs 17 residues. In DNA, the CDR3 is TGCGCCAGCAGTGATTGGGGGCGGGGGAGCTCCTACAATGAGCAGTTCTTC. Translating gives CASSDWGRGSSYNEQFF.

DNA for the CDR3: TGTGCCAGCAGTCCCGCTCCGGGACAAATGAACACTGAAGCTTTCTTT. Translation: CASSPAPGQMNTEAFF. The chain joins TRBV6-1 to TRBJ1-1; D possibly corresponds to TRBD1 (6 bases). Germline values: CDR1 MNHNS, CDR2 SASEGT. The CDR3 consists of 16 residues. Deletions cut 5 bases from V and 0 bases from J, with 16 bases between.

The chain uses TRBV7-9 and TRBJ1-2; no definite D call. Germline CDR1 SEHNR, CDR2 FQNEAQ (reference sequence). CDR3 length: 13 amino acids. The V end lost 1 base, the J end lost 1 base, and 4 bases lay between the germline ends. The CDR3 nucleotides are TGTGCCAGCAGCTTAGGGGTTAACTATGGCTACACCTTC. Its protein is CASSLGVNYGYTF. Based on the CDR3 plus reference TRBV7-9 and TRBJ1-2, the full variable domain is DTGVSQNPRHKITKRGQNVTFRCDPISEHNRLYWYRQTLGQGPEFLTYFQNEAQLEKSRLLSDRFSAERPKGSFSTLEIQRTEQGDSAMYLCASSLGVNYGYTFGSGTRLTVV.

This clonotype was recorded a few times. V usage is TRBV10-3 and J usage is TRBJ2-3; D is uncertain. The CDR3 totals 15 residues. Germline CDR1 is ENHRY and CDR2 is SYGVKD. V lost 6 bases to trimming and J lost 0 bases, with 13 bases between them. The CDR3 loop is CAIRANTLSTDTQYF. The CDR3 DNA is TGTGCCATCAGGGCTAACACACTTAGCACAGATACGCAGTATTTT.

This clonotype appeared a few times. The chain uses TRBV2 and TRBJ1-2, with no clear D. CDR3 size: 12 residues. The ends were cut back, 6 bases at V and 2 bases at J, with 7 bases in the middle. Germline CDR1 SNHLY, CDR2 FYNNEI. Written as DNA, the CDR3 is TGTGCCAGCAGCCCGATCAACTATGGCTACACCTTC. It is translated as CASSPINYGYTF. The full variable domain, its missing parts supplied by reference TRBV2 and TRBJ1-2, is EPEVTQTPSHQVTQMGQEVILRCVPISNHLYFYWYRQILGQKVEFLVSFYNNEISEKSEIFDDQFSVERPDGSNFTLKIRSTKLEDSAMYFCASSPINYGYTFGSGTRLTVV.

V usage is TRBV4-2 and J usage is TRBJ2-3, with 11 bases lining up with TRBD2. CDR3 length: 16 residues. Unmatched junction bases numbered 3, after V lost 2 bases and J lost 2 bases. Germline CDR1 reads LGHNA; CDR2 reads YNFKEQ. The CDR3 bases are TGTGCCAGCAGCCAACCACTAGCGGGGGCCACAGATACGCAGTATTTT. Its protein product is CASSQPLAGATDTQYF.

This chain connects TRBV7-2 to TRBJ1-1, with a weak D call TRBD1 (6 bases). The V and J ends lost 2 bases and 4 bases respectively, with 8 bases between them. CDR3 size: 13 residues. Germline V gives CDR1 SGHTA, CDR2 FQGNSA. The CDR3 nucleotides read TGTGCCAGCAGCTTACGAGGGGGCACTGAAGCTTTCTTT. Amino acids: CASSLRGGTEAFF.

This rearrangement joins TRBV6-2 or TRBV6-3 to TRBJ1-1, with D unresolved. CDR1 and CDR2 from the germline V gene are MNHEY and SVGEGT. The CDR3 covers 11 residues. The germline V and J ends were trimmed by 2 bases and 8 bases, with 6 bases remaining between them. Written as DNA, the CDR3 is TGTGCCAGCAGTTACCTGGGCGAAGCTTTCTTT. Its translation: CASSYLGEAFF.

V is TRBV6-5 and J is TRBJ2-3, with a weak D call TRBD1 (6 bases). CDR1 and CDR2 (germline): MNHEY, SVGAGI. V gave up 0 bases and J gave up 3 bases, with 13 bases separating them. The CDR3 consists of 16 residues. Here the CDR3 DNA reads TGTGCCAGCAGTTACTCGAAGTGGGGGCAGACAGATACGCAGTATTTT. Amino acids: CASSYSKWGQTDTQYF.

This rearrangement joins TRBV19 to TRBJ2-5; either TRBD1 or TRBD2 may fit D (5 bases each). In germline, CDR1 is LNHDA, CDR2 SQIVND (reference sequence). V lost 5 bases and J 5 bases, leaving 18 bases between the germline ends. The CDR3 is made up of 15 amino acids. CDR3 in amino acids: CASSAPGGWGETQYF. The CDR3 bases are TGTGCCAGTAGTGCCCCAGGTGGCTGGGGGGAGACCCAGTACTTC. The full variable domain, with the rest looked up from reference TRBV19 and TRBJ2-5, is DGGITQSPKYLFRKEGQNVTLSCEQNLNHDAMYWYRQDPGQGLRLIYYSQIVNDFQKGDIAEGYSVSREKKESFPLTVTSAQKNPTAFYLCASSAPGGWGETQYFGPGTRLLVL.

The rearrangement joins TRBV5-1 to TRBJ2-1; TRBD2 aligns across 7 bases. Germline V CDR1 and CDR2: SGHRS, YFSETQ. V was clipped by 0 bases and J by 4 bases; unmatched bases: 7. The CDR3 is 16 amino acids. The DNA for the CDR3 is TGCGCCAGCAGCTTGGCCGAAGCGGGGCCGTACAATGAGCAGTTCTTC. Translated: CASSLAEAGPYNEQFF.

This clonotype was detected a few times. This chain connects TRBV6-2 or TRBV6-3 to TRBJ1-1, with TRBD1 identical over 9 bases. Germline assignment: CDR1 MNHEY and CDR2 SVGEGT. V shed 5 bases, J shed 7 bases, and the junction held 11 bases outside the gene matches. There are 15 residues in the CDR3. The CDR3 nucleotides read TGTGCCAGCAGTACCTTCATGACAGGGGGACTTGAAGCTTTCTTT. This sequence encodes CASSTFMTGGLEAFF.

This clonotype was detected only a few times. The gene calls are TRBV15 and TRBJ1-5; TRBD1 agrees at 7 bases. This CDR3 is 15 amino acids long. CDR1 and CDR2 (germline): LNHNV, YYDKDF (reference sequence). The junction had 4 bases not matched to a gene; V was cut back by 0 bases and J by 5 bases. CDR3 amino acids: CATSRDSDRDQPQHF. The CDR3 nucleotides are TGTGCCACCAGCAGAGACTCAGACAGGGATCAGCCCCAGCATTTT. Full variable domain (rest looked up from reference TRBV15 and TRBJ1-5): DAMVIQNPRYQVTQFGKPVTLSCSQTLNHNVMYWYQQKSSQAPKLLFHYYDKDFNNEADTPDNFQSRRPNTSFCFLDIRSPGLGDTAMYLCATSRDSDRDQPQHFGDGTRLSIL.

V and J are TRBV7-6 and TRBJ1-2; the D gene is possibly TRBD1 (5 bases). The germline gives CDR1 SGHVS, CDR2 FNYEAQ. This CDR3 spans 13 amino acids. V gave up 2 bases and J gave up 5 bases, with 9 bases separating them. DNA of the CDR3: TGTGCCAGCAGCTTATATTCAGGGTATGGCTACACCTTC. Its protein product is CASSLYSGYGYTF.

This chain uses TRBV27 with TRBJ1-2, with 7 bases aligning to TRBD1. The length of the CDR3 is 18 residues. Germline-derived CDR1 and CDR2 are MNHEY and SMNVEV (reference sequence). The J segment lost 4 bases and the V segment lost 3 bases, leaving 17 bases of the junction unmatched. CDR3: CASSFVVFGTDLSYGYTF. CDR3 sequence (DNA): TGTGCCAGCAGTTTCGTGGTTTTCGGGACAGACCTTTCCTATGGCTACACCTTC.

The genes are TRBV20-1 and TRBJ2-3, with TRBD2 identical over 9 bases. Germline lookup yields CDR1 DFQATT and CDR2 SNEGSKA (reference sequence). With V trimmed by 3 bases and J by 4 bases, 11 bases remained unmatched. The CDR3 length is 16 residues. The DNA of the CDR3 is TGCAGTGCTAGCCCTGGTAATAGCGGGAGCCCAGATACGCAGTATTTT. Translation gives CSASPGNSGSPDTQYF.

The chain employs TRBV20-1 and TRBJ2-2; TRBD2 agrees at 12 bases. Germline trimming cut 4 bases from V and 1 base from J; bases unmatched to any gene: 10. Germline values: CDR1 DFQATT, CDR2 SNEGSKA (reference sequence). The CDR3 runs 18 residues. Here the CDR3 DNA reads TGCAGTGCTACCTTGCTAGCGGGGGGGCCTTTGAACACCGGGGAGCTGTTTTTT. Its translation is CSATLLAGGPLNTGELFF.

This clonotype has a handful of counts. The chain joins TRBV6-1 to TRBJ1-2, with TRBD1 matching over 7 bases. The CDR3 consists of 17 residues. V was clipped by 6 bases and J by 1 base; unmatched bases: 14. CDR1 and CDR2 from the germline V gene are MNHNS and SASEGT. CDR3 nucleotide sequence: TGTGCCAGCAGCCAAAGGGGGCCGGCAGGGGTTAACTATGGCTACACCTTC. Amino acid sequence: CASSQRGPAGVNYGYTF.

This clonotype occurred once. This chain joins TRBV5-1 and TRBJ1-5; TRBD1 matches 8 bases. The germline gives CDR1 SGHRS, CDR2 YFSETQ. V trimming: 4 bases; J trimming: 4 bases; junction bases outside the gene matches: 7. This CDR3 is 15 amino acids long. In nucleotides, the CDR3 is TGCGCCAGCAGCCTAGGACAGGGCCCGAATCAGCCCCAGCATTTT. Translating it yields CASSLGQGPNQPQHF.

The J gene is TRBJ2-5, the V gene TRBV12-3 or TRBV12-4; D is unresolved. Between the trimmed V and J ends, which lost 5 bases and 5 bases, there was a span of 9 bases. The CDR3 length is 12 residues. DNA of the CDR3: TGTGCCAGCAGTGCCCTATGGGAGACCCAGTACTTC. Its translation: CASSALWETQYF.

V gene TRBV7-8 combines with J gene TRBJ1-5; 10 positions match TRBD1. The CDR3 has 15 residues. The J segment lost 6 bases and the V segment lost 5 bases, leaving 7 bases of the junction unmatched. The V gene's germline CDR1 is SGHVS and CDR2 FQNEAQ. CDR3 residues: CASSLRTGGSQPQHF. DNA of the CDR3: TGTGCCAGCAGCCTTCGGACAGGGGGAAGTCAGCCCCAGCATTTT.

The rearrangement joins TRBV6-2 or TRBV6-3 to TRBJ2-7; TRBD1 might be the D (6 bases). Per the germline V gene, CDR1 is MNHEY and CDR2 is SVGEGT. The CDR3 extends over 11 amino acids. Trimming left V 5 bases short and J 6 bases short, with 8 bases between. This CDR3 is CASSQGGEQYF. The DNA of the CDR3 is TGTGCCAGCAGTCAAGGGGGCGAGCAGTACTTC.

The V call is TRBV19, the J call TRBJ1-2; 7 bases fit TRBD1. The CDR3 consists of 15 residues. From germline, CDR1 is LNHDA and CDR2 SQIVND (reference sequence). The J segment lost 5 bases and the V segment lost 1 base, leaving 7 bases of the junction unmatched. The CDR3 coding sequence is TGTGCCAGTAGTATAGGAACAGGGGTTACTTATGGCTACACCTTC. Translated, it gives CASSIGTGVTYGYTF.

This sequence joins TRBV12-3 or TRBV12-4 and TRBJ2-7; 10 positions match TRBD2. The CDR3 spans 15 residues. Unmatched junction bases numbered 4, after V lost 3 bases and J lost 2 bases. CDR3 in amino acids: CASSFGLAEAYEQYF. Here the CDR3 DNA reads TGTGCCAGCAGTTTTGGACTAGCGGAGGCCTACGAGCAGTACTTC.